Given below is one T cell receptor (beta chain) in context. In the study's own analysis: For nucleated cells, counts were estimated from reference gene primer amplification. Generated by immunoSEQ multiplex PCR, the TCRdb table keeps only in-frame clones and is missing some. That table supplies the V and J calls and clone size; D and trimming were determined from the DNA. Found here are nearly 250,000 clones, 70% to 90% of them singletons; the top ten hold approximately 8.2%. Trimming pared 5 bases from V and 7 bases from J, leaving 15 bases between. The CDR3 has 14 amino acids. The germline V gene has CDR1 MDHEN and CDR2 SYDVKM. These data originate in a study of blood T cell repertoires in COVID-19. Researchers sorted participants into cohorts using their self-reported clinical history.

The J gene is TRBJ1-5, the V gene TRBV28; possible D gene TRBD1, 6 bases. This sequence was found in a woman in her 50s with acute COVID-19. Sequencing was done on a sample of PBMCs or T cells enriched from blood (not recorded which). Written as DNA, the CDR3 is TGTGCCAGCAGTCCCAGGGGTCTAAGGCAGCCCCAGCATTTT. It specifies CASSPRGLRQPQHF. The variable domain in full, completed from reference TRBV28 and TRBJ1-5, reads DVKVTQSSRYLVKRTGEKVFLECVQDMDHENMFWYRQDPGLGLRLIYFSYDVKMKEKGDIPEGYSVSREKKERFSLILESASTNQTSMYLCASSPRGLRQPQHFGDGTRLSIL.